Listed below are T cell receptor beta chains from one sample, sequenced in a study of T cells in Graves' hyperthyroidism and ophthalmopathy. TCRdb itself ran the multiplex PCR reads through MiXCR, one entry per CDR3 protein. This table has roughly 530,000 distinct CDR3 sequences, more than 15% appearing once. The source material was blood. Receptors were obtained from a young woman with Graves' ophthalmopathy. The CDR3 runs from the conserved cysteine through the conserved F or W.

j_call v_call cdr3_aa
TRBJ2-7 TRBV7-8 CASSDYRGQTYEQYF
TRBJ1-2 TRBV28 CASSLGVDRGLYGYTF
TRBJ1-2 TRBV30 CAWSSGQGGYGYTF
TRBJ2-4 TRBV6-1 CASSPHNGQGLAKNIQYF
TRBJ2-7 TRBV12-3/TRBV12-4 CASSPRDRGPAEQYF
TRBJ1-1 TRBV12-5 CASGLAPGNTEAFF
TRBJ2-3 TRBV3-1 CASSQGSSLAVITDTQYF
TRBJ1-2 TRBV6-1 CASNHGGSNYGYTF
TRBJ2-2 TRBV7-9 CASFTSTGELFF
TRBJ1-5 TRBV28 CASGIKQEVQDQPQHF
TRBJ1-4 TRBV10-3 CAISESGTGGAAVGEKLFF
TRBJ2-7 TRBV7-2 CASSSSASYYEQYF
TRBJ1-1 TRBV7-9 CASSPSQTHTEAFF
TRBJ2-1 TRBV20-1 CSASPGRNEQFF
TRBJ1-1 TRBV6-5 CASSYWEGNTEAFF
TRBJ1-1 TRBV5-1 CASSLEGGQDTEAFF
TRBJ2-5 TRBV2 CASGQETQYF
TRBJ2-2 TRBV7-9 CASSLGQGYLPIANTGELFF
TRBJ1-1 TRBV5-1 CASSLGRDSSEAFF
TRBJ2-2 TRBV6-2/TRBV6-3 CASSWVAGGPNTGELFF
TRBJ1-2 TRBV6-2/TRBV6-3 CASRPETAEGYTF
TRBJ2-7 TRBV7-2 CASSESGSGFYEQYF
TRBJ2-7 TRBV30 CAWSQDLGEQYF
TRBJ2-7 TRBV29-1 CSVEVRGVGNYEQYF
TRBJ1-1 TRBV12-3/TRBV12-4 CASIPPGRTEAFF
TRBJ1-2 TRBV18 CASSPSHSIGGYTF
TRBJ2-1 TRBV19 CASTPSDREYNEQFF
TRBJ1-1 TRBV4-2 CASSQESAGATEAFF
TRBJ1-2 TRBV7-9 CASSQTYEGPNYGYTF
TRBJ1-6 TRBV6-1 CASKNRDASPLHF